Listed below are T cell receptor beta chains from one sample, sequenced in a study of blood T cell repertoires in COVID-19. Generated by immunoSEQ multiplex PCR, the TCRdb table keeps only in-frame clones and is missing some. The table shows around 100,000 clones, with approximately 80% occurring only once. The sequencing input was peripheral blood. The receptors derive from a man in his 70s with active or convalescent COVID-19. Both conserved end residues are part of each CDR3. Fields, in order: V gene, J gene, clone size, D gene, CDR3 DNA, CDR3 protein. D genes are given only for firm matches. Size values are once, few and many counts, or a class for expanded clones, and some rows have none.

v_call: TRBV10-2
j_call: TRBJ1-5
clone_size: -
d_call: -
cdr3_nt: TGCGCCAGCAGTGAGTCGGGGGCTCAGCCCCAGCATTTT
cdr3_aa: CASSESGAQPQHF

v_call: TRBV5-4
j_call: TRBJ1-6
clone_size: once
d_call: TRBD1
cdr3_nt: TGTGCCAGCAGCTTGGCCGGGGGACAGAATTCACCCCTCCACTTT
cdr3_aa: CASSLAGGQNSPLHF

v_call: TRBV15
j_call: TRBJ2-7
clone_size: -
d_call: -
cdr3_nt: TGTGCCACCAGCAGAACGCGCGGTGGGGCTTCCTACGAGCAGTACTTC
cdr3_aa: CATSRTRGGASYEQYF

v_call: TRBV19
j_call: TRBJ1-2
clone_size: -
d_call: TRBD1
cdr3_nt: TGTGCCAGTAGTTCAAAGGGACAGGGAAACTATGGCTACACCTTC
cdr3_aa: CASSSKGQGNYGYTF

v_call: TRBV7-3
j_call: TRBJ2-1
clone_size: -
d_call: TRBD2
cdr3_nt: TGTGCCAGCAGCTTCGCGGGGGGGCCGAGTAGTGAGCAGTTCTTC
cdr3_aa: CASSFAGGPSSEQFF

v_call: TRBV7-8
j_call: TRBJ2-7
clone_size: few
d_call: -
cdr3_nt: TGTGCCAGCAGCTTAGCGCGGGGTGACGAGCAGTACTTC
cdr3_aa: CASSLARGDEQYF

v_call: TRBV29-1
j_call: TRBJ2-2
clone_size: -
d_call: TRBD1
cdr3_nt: TGCAGCGTAACCGGGACAGCGAACACCGGGGAGCTGTTTTTT
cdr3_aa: CSVTGTANTGELFF

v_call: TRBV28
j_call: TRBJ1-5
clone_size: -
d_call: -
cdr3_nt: TGTGCCAGCTCGCGCCCTCCGGGTAGCAATCAGCCCCAGCATTTT
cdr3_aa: CASSRPPGSNQPQHF

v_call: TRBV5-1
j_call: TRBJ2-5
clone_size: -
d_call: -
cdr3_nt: TGCGCCAGCAGCTTGAGAGCGGAGACCCAGTACTTC
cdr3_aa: CASSLRAETQYF

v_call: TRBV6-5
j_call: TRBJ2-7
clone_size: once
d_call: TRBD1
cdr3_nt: TGTGCCAGCAGTTACGGGAACAGGGGGCAATACGAGCAGTACTTC
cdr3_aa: CASSYGNRGQYEQYF

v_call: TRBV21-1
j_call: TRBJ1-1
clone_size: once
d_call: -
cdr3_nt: TGTGCCAGCACCCCCTACAGGGGGAAGGGTGAAGCTTTCTTT
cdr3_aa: CASTPYRGKGEAFF

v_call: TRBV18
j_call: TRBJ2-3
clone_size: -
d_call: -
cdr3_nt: TGTGCCAGCTCACCAACACCTAGCACAGATACGCAGTATTTT
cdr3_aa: CASSPTPSTDTQYF

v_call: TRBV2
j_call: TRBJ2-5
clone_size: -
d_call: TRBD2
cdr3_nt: TGTGCCATTTCAAAACTAGCGGGAGTAGAGACCCAGTACTTC
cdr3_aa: CAISKLAGVETQYF

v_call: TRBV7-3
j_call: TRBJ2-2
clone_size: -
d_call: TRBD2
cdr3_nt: TGTGCCAGCAGCACCCAACTAGCGGGAGTTAACACCGGGGAGCTGTTTTTT
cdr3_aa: CASSTQLAGVNTGELFF

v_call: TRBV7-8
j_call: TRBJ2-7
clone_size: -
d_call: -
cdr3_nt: TGTGCCAGCAGCTTAGAACCAGGGTCCTACGAGCAGTACTTC
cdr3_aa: CASSLEPGSYEQYF

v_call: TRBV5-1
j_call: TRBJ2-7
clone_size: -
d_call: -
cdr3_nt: TGCGCCAGCAGCTCGGGGATTAGCTCCTACGAGCAGTACTTC
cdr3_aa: CASSSGISSYEQYF

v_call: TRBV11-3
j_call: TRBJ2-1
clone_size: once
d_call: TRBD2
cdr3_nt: TGTGCCAGCAGCCCGGGGGGCGGGAGGGCCTACAATGAGCAGTTCTTC
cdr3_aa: CASSPGGGRAYNEQFF

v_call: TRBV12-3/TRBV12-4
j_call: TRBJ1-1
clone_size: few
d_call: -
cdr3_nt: TGTGCCAGCAGTTTAGGTAAGAACACTGAAGCTTTCTTT
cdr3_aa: CASSLGKNTEAFF

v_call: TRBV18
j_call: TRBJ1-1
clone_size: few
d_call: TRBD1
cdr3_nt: TGTGCCAGCTCACCCCGGGCAGGGGGAAACCTGAACACTGAAGCTTTCTTT
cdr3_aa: CASSPRAGGNLNTEAFF

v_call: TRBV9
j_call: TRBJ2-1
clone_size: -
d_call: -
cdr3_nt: TGTGCCAGCAGCGTAGATAAGGAGCCTGGCTACAATGAGCAGTTCTTC
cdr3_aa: CASSVDKEPGYNEQFF

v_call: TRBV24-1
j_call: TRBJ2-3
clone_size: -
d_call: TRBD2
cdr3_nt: TGTGCCACCAGTGATTTTCAGAGGACTAGCGGACCTAGCACAGATACGCAGTATTTT
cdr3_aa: CATSDFQRTSGPSTDTQYF

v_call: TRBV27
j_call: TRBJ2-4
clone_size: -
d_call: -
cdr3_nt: TGTGCCAGCAGTTTTGGTTCTGCGGCGAACATTCAGTACTTC
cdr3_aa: CASSFGSAANIQYF

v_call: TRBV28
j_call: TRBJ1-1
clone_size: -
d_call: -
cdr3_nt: TGTGCCAGCAGTCCTCCCCCTTATATGAACACTGAAGCTTTCTTT
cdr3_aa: CASSPPPYMNTEAFF

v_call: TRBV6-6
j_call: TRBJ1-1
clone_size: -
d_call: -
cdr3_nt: TGTGCCAGCAGTTACGGAGGAACTGAAGCTTTCTTT
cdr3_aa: CASSYGGTEAFF

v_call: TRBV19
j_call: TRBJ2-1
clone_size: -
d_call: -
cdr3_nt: TGTGCCAGTACCTTCGGGGGAGGATCCTACAATGAGCAGTTCTTC
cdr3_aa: CASTFGGGSYNEQFF

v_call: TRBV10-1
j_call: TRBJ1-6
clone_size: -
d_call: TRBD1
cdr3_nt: TGCGCCAGCATAATGGGGACAGATAGCTCCTATAATTCACCCCTCCACTTT
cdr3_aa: CASIMGTDSSYNSPLHF

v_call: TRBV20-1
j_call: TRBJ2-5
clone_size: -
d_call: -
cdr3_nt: TGCAGTGCTAGCGGAGAAGAGACCCAGTACTTC
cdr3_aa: CSASGEETQYF

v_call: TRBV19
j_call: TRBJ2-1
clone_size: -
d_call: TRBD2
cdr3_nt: TGTGCCAGTAGAAGGCCTAGCGGGAGGGTCCCCAGTGAGCAGTTCTTC
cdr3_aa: CASRRPSGRVPSEQFF

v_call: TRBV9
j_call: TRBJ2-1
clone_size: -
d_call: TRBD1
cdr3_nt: TGTGCCAGCACCCCGACAGGGTACAATGAGCAGTTCTTC
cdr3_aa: CASTPTGYNEQFF

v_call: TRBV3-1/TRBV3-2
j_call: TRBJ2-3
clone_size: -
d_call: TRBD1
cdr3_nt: TGTGCCAGCAGCCAGGGACAGAGGGCGCAGTATTTT
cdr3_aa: CASSQGQRAQYF

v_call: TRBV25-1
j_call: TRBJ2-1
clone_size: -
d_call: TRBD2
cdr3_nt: TGTGCCAGCAGTAAAGCGGGACCCCGGGTCAATGAGCAGTTCTTC
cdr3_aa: CASSKAGPRVNEQFF

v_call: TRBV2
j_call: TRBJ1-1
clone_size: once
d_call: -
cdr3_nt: TGTGCCAGCAGTCGACAGGTTGGGACTGAAGCTTTCTTT
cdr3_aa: CASSRQVGTEAFF

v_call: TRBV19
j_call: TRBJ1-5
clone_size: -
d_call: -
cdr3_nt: TGTGCCAGTAGTATAGATAGTGGCGGCCAGCCCCAGCATTTT
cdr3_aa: CASSIDSGGQPQHF